This T cell receptor beta chain stems from a study of memory CD4+ T cells and cytomegalovirus serostatus. Germline lookup yields CDR1 SQVTM and CDR2 ANQGSEA. CDR3 length: 14 residues. V was clipped by 2 bases and J by 4 bases, with 14 bases between them. Assay: immunoSEQ multiplex PCR; the TCRdb copy retains only in-frame clones and omits some. The sample carries 80,000 to 100,000 clones, 80% recorded once. The sample holds a few counts of this clone. The sort gate was single viable CD3+CD4+CD8-CD45RO+ cells for memory CD4+ T cells. Sample: memory CD4+ T cells from blood. The V gene is TRBV29-1, the J gene TRBJ1-1; D perhaps matches TRBD1 (5 bases). The receptor's source is an adult in good health and CMV-seropositive. DNA of the CDR3: TGCAGCGTTGAAAAGGGACTGGGGAGCACTGAAGCTTTCTTT. Translation gives CSVEKGLGSTEAFF.